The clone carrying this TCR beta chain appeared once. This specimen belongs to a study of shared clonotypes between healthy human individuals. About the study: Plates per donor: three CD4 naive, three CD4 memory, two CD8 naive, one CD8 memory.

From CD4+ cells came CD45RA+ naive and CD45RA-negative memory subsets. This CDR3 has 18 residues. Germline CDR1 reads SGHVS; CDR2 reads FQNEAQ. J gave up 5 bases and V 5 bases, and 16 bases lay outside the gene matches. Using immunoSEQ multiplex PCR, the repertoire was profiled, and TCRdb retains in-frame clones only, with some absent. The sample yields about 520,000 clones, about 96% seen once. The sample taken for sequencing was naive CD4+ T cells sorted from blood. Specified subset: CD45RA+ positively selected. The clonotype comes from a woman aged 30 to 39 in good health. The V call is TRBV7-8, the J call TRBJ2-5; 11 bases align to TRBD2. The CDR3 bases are TGTGCCAGCAGCCGGGCCTTGGGTAGCGGGAGGGCCTGGGAGACCCAGTACTTC. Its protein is CASSRALGSGRAWETQYF.